This T cell receptor beta chain is drawn from a study of blood T cell repertoires in COVID-19 (dated by TCRdb to 2020 to 2021). Broadly, across the study: The collaborator samples originated in the United States, Italy and Spain and spanned the acute and convalescent phases of COVID-19. The material from the prospective study consisted of cDNA or gDNA derived from T cells, B-cell-depleted T cells, or PBMCs. Deeply sampled blood TCRbeta repertoires from subjects exposed to, actively infected with, or recovered from COVID-19 were included in the dataset. A freely available public database, intended as a resource for researchers studying the immune response to SARS-CoV-2, is where the repertoires were released. The samples were drawn from two sources: the first 160 participants of the ongoing ImmuneRACE study, and approximately 1,300 subjects contributed by 6 global collaborators. A de-identified subject ID, COVID-19 status, age in years and sex were almost always included in the sample metadata. Where available, HLA class I and class II types were obtained from metadata supplied by the sample provider rather than from assay-based typing.

TCRbeta CDR3 regions were amplified from genomic DNA by means of the immunoSEQ Assay, a bias-controlled multiplex PCR. The paper's data handling went like this. Within the assay, amplification of reference gene primers was used to estimate how many nucleated cells each sample contained. To quantify the absolute abundance of each unique TCRbeta CDR3 rearrangement, sequence reads were collapsed and filtered. For each sample, productive Simpson clonality was calculated as the square root of Simpson's diversity index over productive rearrangements. TCRdb provides this immuneACCESS table in a form limited to in-frame rearrangements. Some clones are lacking; in checked studies, under half of them reflect an unresolved V gene, and why the rest are absent is not known. Clonal size and the V and J genes are those of that table, whereas D and trimming came from the DNA. In all, the sample holds around 470,000 clones, and about nine tenths of those were seen once. The leading ten clones occupy 0.55% to 0.75% of the sample.

Results and caveats for the whole study, not just this receptor: How much clinical and demographic metadata was included differed by source and by participant, and the metadata was provided uncurated.

From its cysteine to its phenylalanine, the CDR3 spans 15 amino acids. Here the CDR3 DNA is all that survives: 45 bases in frame from base 1. The germline V gene yields SGHVS for CDR1 and FQNEAQ for CDR2. Deletion took 1 base off V and 3 bases off J, with a span of 10 bases between the germline ends. In the prospective study, participants were roughly 18 to 95 years old, resided in 24 geographic areas of the United States, and were enrolled through a virtual design. In the prospective study, cohorts were assigned on the basis of participant-reported clinical history obtained from a screening survey and a study questionnaire. ImmuneRACE Cohort 3 recovered participants were defined by two consecutive negative NP/OP PCR tests, healthcare professional clearance, or symptom resolution. In the prospective study, whole blood, serum and a nasopharyngeal or oropharyngeal swab were collected from each participant by mobile phlebotomists. Prospective study participants could optionally give additional blood draws and questionnaires over an approximately 2-month period. Prospective study blood samples were shipped either frozen or at room temperature before DNA extraction.

As regards this clone: Its specific antigen is unknown. Base qualities were left out, and no much larger clone turns up one base away.

The source material was PBMCs or T cells enriched from blood (not recorded which). The receptor's source is a man younger than 35 who had recovered from COVID-19. The sequence is built from TRBV7-8 and TRBJ2-1; the D gene is perhaps TRBD2, from 6 matching bases. The CDR3 reads as follows: CASSLGGTVYNEQFF. The nucleotide sequence reads TGTGCCAGCAGCTTAGGGGGGACTGTCTACAATGAGCAGTTCTTC.